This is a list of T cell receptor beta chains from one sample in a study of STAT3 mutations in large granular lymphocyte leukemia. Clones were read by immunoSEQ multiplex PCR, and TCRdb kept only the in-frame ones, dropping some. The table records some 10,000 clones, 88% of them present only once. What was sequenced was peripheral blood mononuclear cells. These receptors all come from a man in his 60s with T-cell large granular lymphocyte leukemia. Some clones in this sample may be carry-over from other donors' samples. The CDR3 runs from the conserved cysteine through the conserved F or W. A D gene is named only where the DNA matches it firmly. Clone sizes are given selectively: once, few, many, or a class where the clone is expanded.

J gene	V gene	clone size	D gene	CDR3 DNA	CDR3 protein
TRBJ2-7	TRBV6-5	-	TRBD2	TGTGCCAGCAGTTACTCCGGCGGGAGTGGCAACGAGCAGTACTTC	CASSYSGGSGNEQYF
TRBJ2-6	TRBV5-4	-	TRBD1	TGTGCCAGCAGCCCAGGACAGGGTTCCTCTGGGGCCAACGTCCTGACTTTC	CASSPGQGSSGANVLTF
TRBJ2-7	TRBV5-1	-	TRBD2	TGCGCCAGCAGCGTCTCGACGGGGGGGAACGAGCAGTACTTC	CASSVSTGGNEQYF
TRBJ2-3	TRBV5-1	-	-	TGCGCCAGCAGCGCTGACAATCCCGCAGATACGCAGTATTTT	CASSADNPADTQYF
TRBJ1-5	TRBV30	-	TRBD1	TGTGCCTGGAGCCGGGGACAGTTTAATCAGCCCCAGCATTTT	CAWSRGQFNQPQHF
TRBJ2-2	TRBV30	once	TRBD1	TGTGCCTGGAGTGACCCAGGGGGTGACACCGGGGAGCTGTTTTTT	CAWSDPGGDTGELFF
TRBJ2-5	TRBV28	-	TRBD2	TGTGCCAGCAGCCGAAAGGGGACTAGCGGTGGGCAAGAGACCCAGTACTTC	CASSRKGTSGGQETQYF
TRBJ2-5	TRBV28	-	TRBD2	TGTGCCAGCAGTTTATGGGGAGGGACTAGCCAAGAGACCCAGTACTTC	CASSLWGGTSQETQYF
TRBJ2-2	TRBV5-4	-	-	TGTGCCAGCAGCCCCCGGGAGAGGGGCACCGGGGAGCTGTTTTTT	CASSPRERGTGELFF
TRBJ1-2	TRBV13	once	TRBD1	TGTGCCAGCAGCTTGGGACAGGAGTATGGCTACACCTTC	CASSLGQEYGYTF
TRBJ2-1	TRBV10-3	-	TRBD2	TGTGCCATCGGGACTAGGGCGGGGAATGAGCAGTTCTTC	CAIGTRAGNEQFF
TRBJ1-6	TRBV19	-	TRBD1	TGTGCCAGTAGTATCATGACAGGGAGGAATTCACCCCTCCACTTT	CASSIMTGRNSPLHF
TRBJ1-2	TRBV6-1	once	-	TGTGCCAGCATCCGGTCGCAGGATAACTATGGCTACACCTTC	CASIRSQDNYGYTF
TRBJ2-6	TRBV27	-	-	TGTGCCAGCAGTCCCAAGGGGGGTAGGCCTTCCGGGGCCAACGTCCTGACTTTC	CASSPKGGRPSGANVLTF
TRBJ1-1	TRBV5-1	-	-	TGCGCCAGCAGTGCATCCGGGACCTCAGAGGCTGAAGCTTTCTTT	CASSASGTSEAEAFF
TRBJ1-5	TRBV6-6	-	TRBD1	TGTGCCAGCAGTGCCGGGACAGGGGGAAGTAGTCAGCCCCAGCATTTT	CASSAGTGGSSQPQHF
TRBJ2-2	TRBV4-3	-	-	TGCGCCAGCAGCCCTGAACAGGGCCCTGGGACCGGGGAGCTGTTTTTT	CASSPEQGPGTGELFF
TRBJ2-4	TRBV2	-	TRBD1	TGTGCCAGCAGTGGTGGACAGGGGGCAACCAAAAACATTCAGTACTTC	CASSGGQGATKNIQYF
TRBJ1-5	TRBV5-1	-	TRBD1	TGCGCCAGCAGCTTGGCCGACAGGGTTCCAGATCAGCCCCAGCATTTT	CASSLADRVPDQPQHF
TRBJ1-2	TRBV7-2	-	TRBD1	TGTGCCAGCAGCTTCGCCGGGACAGGGGTCGGCTACACCTTC	CASSFAGTGVGYTF
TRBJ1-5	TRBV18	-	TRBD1	TGTGCCAGCTCCTCCGACAGGGGAGGTCAGCCCCAGCATTTT	CASSSDRGGQPQHF
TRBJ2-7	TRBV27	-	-	TGTGCCAGCAGCCCGAATGCAATCGGGGCCTCCTACGAGCAGTACTTC	CASSPNAIGASYEQYF
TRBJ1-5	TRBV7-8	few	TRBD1	TGTGCCAGCAGCCTTGGGACAGCTAGCAATCAGCCCCAGCATTTT	CASSLGTASNQPQHF
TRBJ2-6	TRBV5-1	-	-	TGCGCCAGCAGGGACAGCTCTGGGGCCAACGTCCTGACTTTC	CASRDSSGANVLTF
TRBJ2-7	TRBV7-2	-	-	TGTGCCAGCAGCTTAGTTCAGAACTACGAGCAGTACTTC	CASSLVQNYEQYF
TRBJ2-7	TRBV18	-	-	TGTGCCAGCTCACCCGCTACTCCAGGATCCTACGAGCAGTACTTC	CASSPATPGSYEQYF
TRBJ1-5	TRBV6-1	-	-	TGTGCCAGCAGTGAACGTTCAGGGCCCCAGCATTTT	CASSERSGPQHF
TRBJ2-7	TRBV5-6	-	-	TGTGCCAGCAGCTTGGACGGCTTCTCCGAGCAGTACTTC	CASSLDGFSEQYF
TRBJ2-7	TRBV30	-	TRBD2	TGTGCCTTTCAACGGGAGGGTGAGGAGCAGTACTTC	CAFQREGEEQYF
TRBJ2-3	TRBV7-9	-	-	TGTGCCAGCGGAGGCTACACAGATACGCAGTATTTT	CASGGYTDTQYF
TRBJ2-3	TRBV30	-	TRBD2	TGTGCCTGGAACCGCGGGAGGGGCGGTACGCAGTATTTT	CAWNRGRGGTQYF
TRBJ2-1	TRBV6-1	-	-	TGTGCCAGCAGTACGGCGGCAAGCTCCTACAATGAGCAGTTCTTC	CASSTAASSYNEQFF
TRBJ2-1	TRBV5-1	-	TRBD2	TGCGCCAGCAGCTTGGTACGGGAGGGGGACAATGAGCAGTTCTTC	CASSLVREGDNEQFF
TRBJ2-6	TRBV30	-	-	TGTGCCTGGACCACCTCCGGGGCCAACGTCCTGACTTTC	CAWTTSGANVLTF
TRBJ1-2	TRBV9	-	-	TGTGCCAGCAGCGTAGAGGGCTATGGCTACACCTTC	CASSVEGYGYTF
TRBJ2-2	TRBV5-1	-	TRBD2	TGCGCCAGCAGCTTCCTTAGCGGGAGGGCCGGGACCGGGGAGCTGTTTTTT	CASSFLSGRAGTGELFF
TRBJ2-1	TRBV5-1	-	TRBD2	TGCGCCAGCAGCTTGGCGAGTCGGGAGGCTCAGCAGTTCTTC	CASSLASREAQQFF
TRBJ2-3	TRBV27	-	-	TGTGCCAGCAGTTTAACTAGGCACACAGATACGCAGTATTTT	CASSLTRHTDTQYF
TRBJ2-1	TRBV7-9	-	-	TGTGCCAGCAGCTTAGATGGGATTTACAATGAGCAGTTCTTC	CASSLDGIYNEQFF
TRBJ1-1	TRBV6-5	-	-	TGTGCCAGCAAGCCTACGGTCCCGAACACTGAAGCTTTCTTT	CASKPTVPNTEAFF
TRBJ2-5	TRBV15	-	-	TGTGCCACCAGCAGAGATCTGGAGACCCAGTACTTC	CATSRDLETQYF
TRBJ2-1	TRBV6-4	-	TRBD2	TGTGCCAGCAGTGACTCCGGGACTAGCTCCTACAATGAGCAGTTCTTC	CASSDSGTSSYNEQFF
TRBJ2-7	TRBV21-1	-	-	TGTGCCATCATAAGCCGGGACAGGCCCTACGAGCAGTACTTC	CAIISRDRPYEQYF
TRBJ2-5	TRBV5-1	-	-	TGCGCCAGCAGCTTGGGGGCAGGGGCGGACCAAGAGACCCAGTACTTC	CASSLGAGADQETQYF
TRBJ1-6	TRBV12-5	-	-	TGTGCTAGTGGTGAACAGGGAGGTAATTCACCCCTCCACTTT	CASGEQGGNSPLHF
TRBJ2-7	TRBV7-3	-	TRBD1	TGTGCCAGCAGCTTAGGGACAGGGGGCCTATCCTCCTACGAGCAGTACTTC	CASSLGTGGLSSYEQYF
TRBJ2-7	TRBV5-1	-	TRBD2	TGCGCCAGCAGCTCAGGACTAGCGGGAGTCTACGAGCAGTACTTC	CASSSGLAGVYEQYF
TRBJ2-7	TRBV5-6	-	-	TGTGCCAGCAGCTTGTTCTCGGGTTCAAACGAGCAGTACTTC	CASSLFSGSNEQYF
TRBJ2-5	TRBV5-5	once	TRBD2	TGTGCCAGCAGCTCCGGGGGGTTCCAAGAGACCCAGTACTTC	CASSSGGFQETQYF